These 27 T cell receptor beta chains share one sample of origin, sequenced in a study of spatial heterogeneity in lung cancer. MiXCR was run by TCRdb on the 5' RACE reads, yielding one entry per CDR3 protein. The sample shows approximately 24,000 distinct CDR3 sequences, roughly 4.7% of them seen only once. Time point given: sample taken at primary tumor resection. The sequences come from PBMCs, collected at surgery. The receptors were gathered from a male donor with early-stage non-small cell lung cancer.

This clonotype was observed many times. The chain employs TRBV7-3 and TRBJ2-1, with TRBD2 matching 8 bases. Germline lookup yields CDR1 SGHTA and CDR2 FQGTGA. This CDR3 has 15 amino acids. The ends lost 3 bases at V and 3 bases at J; junction bases unmatched: 4. CDR3 nucleotide sequence: TGTGCCAGCAGCTTTTCCGCGGGGGGCTACAATGAGCAGTTCTTC. Its protein is CASSFSAGGYNEQFF.

This clonotype has ten or more counts. The chain combines TRBV28 with TRBJ2-2; unclear D gene. V was clipped by 5 bases and J by 0 bases, with 10 bases between them. Germline V gene data show CDR1 as MDHEN and CDR2 as SYDVKM. This CDR3 spans 15 amino acids. CDR3 amino acids: CASSTTSSNTGELFF. The CDR3 DNA follows: TGTGCCAGCAGTACGACATCCTCGAACACCGGGGAGCTGTTTTTT. The whole variable domain, remainder taken from reference TRBV28 and TRBJ2-2, is DVKVTQSSRYLVKRTGEKVFLECVQDMDHENMFWYRQDPGLGLRLIYFSYDVKMKEKGDIPEGYSVSREKKERFSLILESASTNQTSMYLCASSTTSSNTGELFFGEGSRLTVL.

Many counts were recorded for this clonotype. J is TRBJ1-1 and V is TRBV6-5; D gene uncertain. CDR3 length equals 15 residues. The V and J ends lost 2 bases and 2 bases respectively, with 12 bases between them. Germline values: CDR1 MNHEY, CDR2 SVGAGI. CDR3 sequence reads: CASSYGPKPNTEAFF. In nucleotides, the CDR3 is TGTGCCAGCAGTTACGGGCCTAAACCAAACACTGAAGCTTTCTTT.

This clonotype has a count of ten or more. V is TRBV7-9 and J is TRBJ1-1; 8 positions match TRBD1. The V and J ends lost 5 bases and 2 bases, in that order; junction bases with no gene match: 13. CDR3 size: 17 residues. CDR1 SEHNR and CDR2 FQNEAQ come from the germline V gene (reference sequence). The CDR3 loop reads CASSTRRRTGLNTEAFF. The CDR3 bases are TGTGCCAGCAGCACAAGACGTAGGACAGGGTTAAACACTGAAGCTTTCTTT. Full variable domain (missing parts from reference TRBV7-9 and TRBJ1-1): DTGVSQNPRHKITKRGQNVTFRCDPISEHNRLYWYRQTLGQGPEFLTYFQNEAQLEKSRLLSDRFSAERPKGSFSTLEIQRTEQGDSAMYLCASSTRRRTGLNTEAFFGQGTRLTVV.

Many counts were recorded for this clonotype. The V call is TRBV7-3, the J call TRBJ2-1; 9 bases match TRBD2. V lost 5 bases to trimming and J lost 9 bases; unmatched junction nucleotides: 11. The CDR3 runs 15 residues. Germline CDR1 SGHTA, CDR2 FQGTGA. CDR3 coding DNA: TGTGCCAGCAGCCTCCTCGGGACTAGCTTGGTTGAGCAGTTCTTC. Encoded protein: CASSLLGTSLVEQFF.

This clonotype occurred many times. J is TRBJ2-5 and V is TRBV5-1; 7 bases map to TRBD1. V was pared by 3 bases and J by 3 bases, with 5 bases of the junction left unmatched. The CDR3 contains 14 residues. Germline V gene data show CDR1 as SGHRS and CDR2 as YFSETQ. CDR3: CASSWQGTEETQYF. The CDR3 nucleotides read TGCGCCAGCAGCTGGCAAGGGACAGAAGAGACCCAGTACTTC.

The table lists this clonotype with many counts. The chain links TRBV6-5 to TRBJ1-1; 7 positions agree with TRBD1. The CDR3 loop spans 15 amino acids. Trimming cost V 3 bases and J 6 bases; bases outside gene matches: 10. CDR1 and CDR2 (germline): MNHEY, SVGAGI. The CDR3 protein is CASSYSAGGGPEAFF. The CDR3 bases are TGTGCCAGCAGTTATTCCGCAGGGGGTGGGCCTGAAGCTTTCTTT.

This clonotype has a count of ten or more. The chain combines TRBV27 with TRBJ1-6, with TRBD1 matching 9 bases. CDR1 and CDR2 from the germline V gene are MNHEY and SMNVEV (reference sequence). This CDR3 has 17 amino acids. The V and J ends lost 2 bases and 10 bases, in that order; junction bases with no gene match: 12. CDR3 sequence (DNA): TGTGCCAGCAGTTTAGAGCTGCCGGGACAGGGTTTATCACCCCTCCACTTT. Its translation: CASSLELPGQGLSPLHF.

This clonotype was recorded at least ten times. V usage is TRBV29-1 and J usage is TRBJ2-3, with unresolved D. V was trimmed by 6 bases and J by 4 bases, leaving 17 bases between them. Germline lookup yields CDR1 SQVTM and CDR2 ANQGSEA. This CDR3 comprises 14 residues. The CDR3 spells CSVGFEEKADTQYF. The CDR3 DNA follows: TGCAGCGTGGGGTTTGAGGAGAAGGCAGATACGCAGTATTTT.

This clonotype was counted at least ten times. The V call is TRBV5-4, the J call TRBJ2-1; 7 bases are shared with TRBD1. V shed 3 bases and J 4 bases; nucleotides not matched to a gene: 10. Germline V CDR1 and CDR2: SGHNT, YYREEE (reference sequence). The CDR3 totals 16 residues. This CDR3 reads CASSSRDSLGYNEQFF. The DNA for the CDR3 is TGTGCCAGCAGCTCCAGGGACAGCCTAGGGTACAATGAGCAGTTCTTC.

This clonotype was recorded at least ten times. The chain combines TRBV14 with TRBJ1-6, with TRBD1 matching over 7 bases. Per the germline V gene, CDR1 is SGHDN and CDR2 is FVKESK. CDR3 length: 16 amino acids. V trimming: 1 base; J trimming: 9 bases; junction bases outside the gene matches: 9. CDR3 residues: CASSQGRQGVLSPLHF. DNA of the CDR3: TGTGCCAGCAGCCAAGGACGTCAGGGGGTTCTTTCACCCCTCCACTTT.

This clonotype is medium-sized in the sample. The chain has TRBV9 and TRBJ2-6, with D possibly matching TRBD1 (6 bases). CDR1 SGDLS and CDR2 YYNGEE come from the germline V gene. This CDR3 is built from 15 residues. Deletions cut 3 bases from V and 1 base from J, with 8 bases between. CDR3 protein: CASSAGQSGANVLTF. CDR3 in DNA: TGTGCCAGCAGCGCCGGACAGTCTGGGGCCAACGTCCTGACTTTC.

This clonotype has a count of ten or more. This chain joins TRBV20-1 and TRBJ1-1; unclear D gene. Looked up from germline, CDR1 is DFQATT and CDR2 is SNEGSKA (reference sequence). V lost 7 bases to trimming and J lost 0 bases, with 6 bases between them. The CDR3 sequence is 11 residues long. The CDR3 is CSGAMNTEAFF. In nucleotides, the CDR3 is TGCAGTGGGGCCATGAACACTGAAGCTTTCTTT.

This clonotype has a count of ten or more. The chain employs TRBV11-2 and TRBJ2-3, with 7 bases matching TRBD2. V lost 1 base, J lost 4 bases, and 17 bases stayed unmatched. The CDR3 contains 19 residues. Germline CDR1 SGHAT, CDR2 FQNNGV. The CDR3 region has the DNA TGTGCCAGCAGCTTAGCTATGGGGGAGGGCCCCCTTGGGGCAGATACGCAGTATTTT. Translating gives CASSLAMGEGPLGADTQYF.

This clonotype was counted many times. This sequence joins TRBV11-1 and TRBJ1-4; the match to TRBD1 covers 9 bases. This CDR3 is built from 16 residues. Germline V gene sequence: CDR1 SGHAT, CDR2 FQDESV (reference sequence). V lost 4 bases, J lost 0 bases, and 3 bases stayed unmatched. Here the CDR3 DNA reads TGTGCCAGCAGCTACGGACAGGGGACAACTAATGAAAAACTGTTTTTT. It translates to CASSYGQGTTNEKLFF.

This clonotype was found many times. The J gene is TRBJ2-7, the V gene TRBV6-6; 14 nucleotides align to TRBD2. CDR1 MNHNY and CDR2 SVGAGI come from the germline V gene (reference sequence). J lost 6 bases, V lost 5 bases, and 12 bases had no gene match. The CDR3 runs to 17 residues. CDR3 sequence (DNA): TGTGCCAGCAGTCAACCTCACGGGACTAGCGGGAGCGGCGAGCAGTACTTC. This gives the protein CASSQPHGTSGSGEQYF.

In its sample, this clonotype was seen many times. This chain joins TRBV7-8 and TRBJ2-3; no firm D call. The CDR3 loop spans 14 amino acids. Germline V gives CDR1 SGHVS, CDR2 FQNEAQ. The V and J ends lost 5 bases and 7 bases respectively, with 16 bases between them. The CDR3 protein is CASSASVVTNTQYF. CDR3 nucleotide sequence: TGTGCCAGCAGCGCCAGCGTGGTTACAAATACGCAGTATTTT.

The rearrangement uses TRBV12-3 or TRBV12-4 and TRBJ2-7, with D perhaps matching TRBD1 (6 bases). Trimming removed 3 bases at V and 2 bases at J, with 14 bases between. This CDR3 has 15 residues. The CDR3 DNA is TGTGCCAGCAGTTTGTTCAGGGGCTTGACCTACGAGCAGTACTTC. Protein sequence: CASSLFRGLTYEQYF.

This clonotype was recorded many times. The gene calls are TRBV2 and TRBJ2-5, with D uncertain. Germline V gene lookup returns CDR1 SNHLY and CDR2 FYNNEI. Trimming left V 1 base short and J 2 bases short, with 11 bases between. The CDR3 is made up of 15 amino acids. The DNA for the CDR3 is TGTGCCAGCAGTGAAGATGGTCTAGAGCAAGAGACCCAGTACTTC. Translation gives CASSEDGLEQETQYF.

In this sample, this clonotype turned up many times. This chain connects TRBV18 to TRBJ2-7, with 8 bases lining up with TRBD1. The length of the CDR3 is 13 residues. V lost 3 bases and J lost 5; bases outside the gene matches: 3. Germline CDR1 and CDR2: KGHSH and LQKENI. The CDR3 loop reads CASSPKTGDEQYF. The CDR3 nucleotides read TGTGCCAGCTCACCCAAGACAGGGGACGAGCAGTACTTC.

This clonotype was recorded many times. This sequence joins TRBV12-3 or TRBV12-4 and TRBJ2-3, with 9 bases aligning to TRBD1. The junction had 7 bases not matched to a gene; V was cut back by 5 bases and J by 1 base. CDR3 length: 16 amino acids. In DNA, the CDR3 is TGTGCCAGCAGTCGGAACAGGGGGCGCGGCACAGATACGCAGTATTTT. Residues: CASSRNRGRGTDTQYF.

There are many counts of this clonotype. The chain employs TRBV7-3 and TRBJ1-2; 8 bases align to TRBD1. Germline-derived CDR1 and CDR2 are SGHTA and FQGTGA. Unmatched junction bases numbered 12, after V lost 5 bases and J lost 7 bases. The CDR3 length is 15 residues. In nucleotides, the CDR3 is TGTGCCAGCAGCCTCCAGGGGGCTCTTCTAAGTGGCTACACCTTC. Protein product: CASSLQGALLSGYTF.

This clonotype was recorded many times. The V call is TRBV11-2, the J call TRBJ2-3, with D unclear. Germline CDR1 is SGHAT and CDR2 is FQNNGV. The V end lost 3 bases, the J end lost 5 bases, and 12 bases lay between the germline ends. The CDR3 runs 14 residues. In DNA, the CDR3 is TGTGCCAGCAGCTTTTCGGCCCCTTTAGATACGCAGTATTTT. It codes for CASSFSAPLDTQYF.

This clonotype is classed as medium-sized. The chain links TRBV7-9 to TRBJ1-5; tentative D call: TRBD1 (6 bases). The CDR3 runs 17 residues. CDR1 is SEHNR and CDR2 is FQNEAQ in the germline V gene (reference sequence). V was cut by 5 bases and J by 3 bases, with 20 bases left in between. CDR3 sequence (DNA): TGTGCCAGCAGCCCATCGGGGGCAAGAGGAAACAATCAGCCCCAGCATTTT. This codes for CASSPSGARGNNQPQHF.

This clonotype was found many times. This chain links TRBV20-1 with TRBJ2-7; the match to TRBD2 covers 14 bases. CDR3 length equals 16 residues. Germline V CDR1 and CDR2: DFQATT, SNEGSKA (reference sequence). V was pared by 0 bases and J by 6 bases, with 7 bases of the junction left unmatched. CDR3 loop: CSARDLTSGGALEQYF. In nucleotides, the CDR3 is TGCAGTGCTAGAGATCTGACTAGCGGGGGGGCCCTCGAGCAGTACTTC.

Only one count was recorded for this clonotype. The chain is built from TRBV19 and TRBJ2-2; perhaps TRBD1 as D (6 bases). Germline V gene data show CDR1 as LNHDA and CDR2 as SQIVND (reference sequence). The CDR3 has 15 residues. Trimming cost V 6 bases and J 0 bases, with 11 bases left between them. CDR3 amino acids: CASRRTVANTGELFF. CDR3 in DNA: TGTGCCAGTAGGCGGACAGTTGCGAACACCGGGGAGCTGTTTTTT.

This clonotype has a count of ten or more. This chain joins TRBV12-3 or TRBV12-4 and TRBJ1-1, with unresolved D. Trimming removed 4 bases at V and 3 bases at J, with 3 bases between. This CDR3 region has 11 residues. CDR3 sequence (DNA): TGTGCCAGCAGTTGGGACACTGAAGCTTTCTTT. As protein: CASSWDTEAFF.